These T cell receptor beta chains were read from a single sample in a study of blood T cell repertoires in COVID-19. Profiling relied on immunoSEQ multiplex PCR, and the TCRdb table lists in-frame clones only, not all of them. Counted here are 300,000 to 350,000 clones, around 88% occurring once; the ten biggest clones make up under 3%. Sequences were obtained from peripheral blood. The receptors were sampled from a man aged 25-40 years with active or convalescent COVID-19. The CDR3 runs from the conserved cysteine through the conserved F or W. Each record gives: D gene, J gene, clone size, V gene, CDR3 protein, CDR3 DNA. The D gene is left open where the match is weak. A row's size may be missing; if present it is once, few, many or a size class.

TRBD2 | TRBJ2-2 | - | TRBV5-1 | CASSKGSAGVSGELFF | TGCGCCAGCTCCAAGGGGTCGGCGGGAGTGAGCGGGGAGCTGTTTTTT
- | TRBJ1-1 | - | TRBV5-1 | CASSLAPPTNTEAFF | TGCGCCAGCAGCTTGGCCCCCCCTACGAACACTGAAGCTTTCTTT
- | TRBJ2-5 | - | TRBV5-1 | CASRHPGLQETQYF | TGCGCCAGCAGGCATCCGGGACTCCAAGAGACCCAGTACTTC
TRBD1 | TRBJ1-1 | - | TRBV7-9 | CASSSPGQGTTEAFF | TGTGCCAGCAGCTCCCCGGGACAGGGGACTACTGAAGCTTTCTTT
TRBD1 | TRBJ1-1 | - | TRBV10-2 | CASSDRGLDTEAFF | TGCGCCAGCAGTGACAGGGGGCTGGACACTGAAGCTTTCTTT
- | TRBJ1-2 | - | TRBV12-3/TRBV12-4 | CASRADIDYGYTF | TGTGCCAGCAGGGCTGACATCGACTATGGCTACACCTTC
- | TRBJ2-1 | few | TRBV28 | CASMNTTTSYNEQFF | TGTGCCAGCATGAACACAACGACTTCCTACAATGAGCAGTTCTTC
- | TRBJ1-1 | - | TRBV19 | CASSNGLNTEAFF | TGTGCCAGTAGTAATGGACTAAACACTGAAGCTTTCTTT
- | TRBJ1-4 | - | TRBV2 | CASEGTQQEEHEKLFF | TGTGCCAGCGAAGGGACACAACAAGAGGAACATGAAAAACTGTTTTTT
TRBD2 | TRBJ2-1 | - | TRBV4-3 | CASSRLAGPYNEQFF | TGCGCCAGCAGCCGATTAGCGGGTCCCTACAATGAGCAGTTCTTC
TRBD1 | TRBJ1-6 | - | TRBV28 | CATRDRNNSPLHF | TGTGCCACCCGGGACAGGAATAATTCACCCCTCCACTTT
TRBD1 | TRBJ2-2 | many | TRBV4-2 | CASSFLQGANTGELFF | TGTGCCAGCAGCTTCCTACAGGGGGCAAACACCGGGGAGCTGTTTTTT